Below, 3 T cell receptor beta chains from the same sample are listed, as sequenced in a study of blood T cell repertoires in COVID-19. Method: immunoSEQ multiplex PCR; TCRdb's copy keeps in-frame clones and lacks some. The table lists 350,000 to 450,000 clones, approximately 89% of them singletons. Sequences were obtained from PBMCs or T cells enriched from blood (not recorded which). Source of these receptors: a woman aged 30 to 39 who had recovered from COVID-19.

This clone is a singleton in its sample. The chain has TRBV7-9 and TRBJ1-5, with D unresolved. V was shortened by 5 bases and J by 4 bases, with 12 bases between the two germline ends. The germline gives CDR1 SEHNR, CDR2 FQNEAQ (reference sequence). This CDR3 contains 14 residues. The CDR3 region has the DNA TGTGCCAGCAGCCCAAATACGGGGAATCAGCCCCAGCATTTT. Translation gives CASSPNTGNQPQHF.

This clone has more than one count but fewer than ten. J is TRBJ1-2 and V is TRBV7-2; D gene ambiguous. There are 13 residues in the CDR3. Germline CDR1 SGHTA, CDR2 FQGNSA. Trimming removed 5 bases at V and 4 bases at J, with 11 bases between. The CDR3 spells CASSTRGSYGYTF. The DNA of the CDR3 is TGTGCCAGCAGCACGAGAGGATCCTATGGCTACACCTTC.

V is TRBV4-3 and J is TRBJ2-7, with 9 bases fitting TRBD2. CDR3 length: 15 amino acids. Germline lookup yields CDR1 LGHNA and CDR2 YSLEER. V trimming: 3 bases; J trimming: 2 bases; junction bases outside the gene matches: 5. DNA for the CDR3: TGCGCCAGCAGCCAGGGTAGCGGGGGAGCCTACGAGCAGTACTTC. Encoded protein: CASSQGSGGAYEQYF.